This T cell receptor (beta chain) came from a study of cytomegalovirus exposure and HLA in healthy donors. For the study at large: A previous analysis identified 117 million unique TCR beta sequences derived from about 180 million T cells.

13 Jbeta primers and 60 Vbeta primers were used for the PCR. Produced via immunoSEQ multiplex PCR; TCRdb's table is partial and in-frame only. This sample has over 100,000 clones, with roughly 80% found just once. The CDR3 has 15 residues. Germline V gene sequence: CDR1 SGHRS, CDR2 YFSETQ. Trimming at V came to 7 bases and at J to 5 bases, leaving 12 bases not matched to a gene. The chain recombines TRBV5-1 with TRBJ2-5, with 9 positions matching TRBD2. This clonotype was obtained from a woman in her 50s in good health and CMV-seropositive. The material sequenced was PBMCs. Here the CDR3 DNA reads TGCGCCAGCTCCCAGGGACTAGCCGCGTGGGAGACCCAGTACTTC. Its protein is CASSQGLAAWETQYF.